A single sample is the source of the 14 T cell receptor beta chains below, sequenced in a study of T cells after yellow fever vaccination. TCRdb used MiXCR to reprocess the 5' RACE reads, holding one entry per CDR3 protein. The sample shows 350,000 to 450,000 distinct CDR3 sequences, under 20% of them seen only once. The input for sequencing was PBMCs, taken before the yellow fever booster vaccination. Every receptor here comes from a man aged 18 to 30 who received the YFV17D yellow fever vaccine.

The rearrangement uses TRBV10-3 and TRBJ2-5, with D tentatively TRBD2 (6 bases). The V end was cut by 3 bases, the J end by 2 bases, with 10 bases between. Per germline, CDR1 ENHRY and CDR2 SYGVKD. This CDR3 is 14 amino acids long. The CDR3 sequence is CAISELAGQETQYF. The DNA for the CDR3 is TGTGCCATCAGTGAACTAGCAGGGCAAGAGACCCAGTACTTC.

J is TRBJ1-2 and V is TRBV29-1, with no clear D. The V gene lost 3 bases and the J gene lost 7 bases, with 3 bases spanning the gap. The germline gives CDR1 SQVTM, CDR2 ANQGSEA. The CDR3 length is 9 residues. This CDR3 is CSVEPGYTF. The DNA for the CDR3 is TGCAGCGTTGAGCCTGGCTACACCTTC. The variable domain in full, completed from reference TRBV29-1 and TRBJ1-2, reads SAVISQKPSRDICQRGTSLTIQCQVDSQVTMMFWYRQQPGQSLTLIATANQGSEATYESGFVIDKFPISRPNLTFSTLTVSNMSPEDSSIYLCSVEPGYTFGSGTRLTVV.

This clonotype was recorded a few times. The chain links TRBV12-3 or TRBV12-4 to TRBJ2-1; 8 bases map to TRBD1. The CDR3 contains 14 residues. The V segment lost 7 bases and the J segment 8 bases; nucleotides outside the gene matches: 10. The CDR3 DNA is TGTGCCAGCATTCTCGGACAGGGATATTATGAGCAGTTCTTC. Its translation: CASILGQGYYEQFF.

The chain combines TRBV6-6 with TRBJ1-6, with 7 bases identical to TRBD1. The V gene's germline CDR1 is MNHNY and CDR2 SVGAGI (reference sequence). This CDR3 is built from 14 residues. The trim removed 7 bases at V and 6 bases at J, leaving 6 bases unmatched. CDR3 DNA: TGTGCCAGCACGACAGGGAAGACTAATTCACCCCTCCACTTT. This encodes CASTTGKTNSPLHF.

This clonotype was counted only a few times. V usage is TRBV7-2 and J usage is TRBJ2-5; 12 bases are shared with TRBD2. The CDR3 consists of 17 residues. Germline trimming cut 2 bases from V and 2 bases from J; bases unmatched to any gene: 6. Germline V gene data show CDR1 as SGHTA and CDR2 as FQGNSA. CDR3 residues: CASSLWASGGVQETQYF. The CDR3, as DNA: TGTGCCAGCAGCTTATGGGCTAGCGGGGGGGTTCAAGAGACCCAGTACTTC.

The V call is TRBV7-6, the J call TRBJ1-1; D unclear. CDR1 SGHVS and CDR2 FNYEAQ come from the germline V gene. Trimming took 2 bases from V and 0 from J, leaving 7 bases between them. The CDR3 covers 14 residues. CDR3 protein: CASSLQDMNTEAFF. CDR3 nucleotide sequence: TGTGCCAGCAGCTTACAGGATATGAACACTGAAGCTTTCTTT.

The chain is built from TRBV29-1 and TRBJ2-3, with D tentatively TRBD2 (6 bases). The germline CDR1 and CDR2 sequences are SQVTM and ANQGSEA. The V and J ends lost 3 bases and 0 bases respectively, with 13 bases between them. This CDR3 has 15 residues. As DNA, the CDR3 is TGCAGCGTTGACCCCGGGGGATCTAGCACAGATACGCAGTATTTT. Translating gives CSVDPGGSSTDTQYF.

This clonotype was counted only a few times. The rearrangement joins TRBV27 to TRBJ2-7; D tentatively reads TRBD1 or TRBD2 (5 bases each). Germline CDR1 MNHEY, CDR2 SMNVEV (reference sequence). The CDR3 covers 13 residues. V was clipped by 6 bases and J by 4 bases, with 13 bases between them. In DNA, the CDR3 is TGTGCCAGCAGCTGGGACGGACGGTACGAGCAGTACTTC. Protein: CASSWDGRYEQYF.

This clonotype has ten or more counts. The rearrangement joins TRBV25-1 to TRBJ2-1; TRBD2 agrees at 11 bases. V lost 7 bases to trimming and J lost 5 bases; unmatched junction nucleotides: 4. Germline assignment: CDR1 MGHDK and CDR2 SYGVNS. The CDR3 has 14 amino acids. CDR3 bases: TGTGCCAGCACCCATAGCGGGGGGGACAATGAGCAGTTCTTC. Its protein is CASTHSGGDNEQFF.

The chain recombines TRBV3-1 with TRBJ1-5; no clear D. V dropped 2 bases and J dropped 2 bases, with 10 bases sitting between them. The CDR3 consists of 15 residues. Germline V gene data show CDR1 as LGHDT and CDR2 as YNNKEL (reference sequence). The CDR3 nucleotides are TGTGCCAGCAGCCAACTGTCCGGCGGCAATCAGCCCCAGCATTTT. Translation: CASSQLSGGNQPQHF.

This rearrangement joins TRBV19 to TRBJ1-1; no clear D. CDR1 and CDR2 (germline): LNHDA, SQIVND (reference sequence). V dropped 6 bases and J dropped 8 bases, with 13 bases sitting between them. CDR3 size: 12 residues. Written as DNA, the CDR3 is TGTGCCAGTAGGAGGTGGGCATTCGAAGCTTTCTTT. This translates into CASRRWAFEAFF.

The V call is TRBV9, the J call TRBJ2-1; weak D call: TRBD2 (5 bases). This CDR3 has 15 residues. Germline CDR1 SGDLS, CDR2 YYNGEE. The V gene lost 0 bases and the J gene lost 4 bases, with 11 bases spanning the gap. The DNA for the CDR3 is TGTGCCAGCAGCGTAGGGCCACTAGGTTACAATGAGCAGTTCTTC. Translating gives CASSVGPLGYNEQFF.

This clonotype was seen only a few times. The chain has TRBV4-1 and TRBJ1-4; D may be TRBD1 (6 bases). V lost 0 bases to trimming and J lost 3 bases, with 8 bases between them. CDR3 length equals 15 residues. The germline CDR1 and CDR2 sequences are MGHRA and YSYEKL. CDR3 DNA sequence: TGCGCCAGCAGCCAAGAAGGGGGTTCTAATGAAAAACTGTTTTTT. It translates to CASSQEGGSNEKLFF.

The gene calls are TRBV7-6 and TRBJ1-4, with D perhaps matching TRBD1 (5 bases). Trimming stripped 2 bases from V and 8 bases from J, with 12 bases between. This CDR3 is 14 amino acids long. CDR1 SGHVS and CDR2 FNYEAQ come from the germline V gene. The CDR3 nucleotides are TGTGCCAGCAGCTTAAACTCGGGGGAGGAAAAACTGTTTTTT. It codes for CASSLNSGEEKLFF.